The 5 T cell receptor beta chains listed next were all sequenced from one sample in a study of OX40 agonist ivuxolimab in advanced cancers. TCRdb keeps only in-frame clones here, not all; method: immunoSEQ multiplex PCR. The sample yields over 30,000 clones, roughly 78% seen once. The specimen was CD4+ or CD8+ T cells sorted from blood, collected in a trial of the OX40 agonist ivuxolimab. These receptor sequences come from an adult with an advanced solid tumor such as melanoma, head and neck, liver or kidney cancer.

This clone was seen a handful of times. This chain joins TRBV5-1 and TRBJ2-7; TRBD1 agrees at 12 bases. Losses at the gene ends were 5 bases for V and 6 bases for J; bases not matched to a gene: 9. The CDR3 extends over 15 amino acids. Germline CDR1 reads SGHRS; CDR2 reads YFSETQ. The CDR3, as DNA: TGCGCCAGCAGGTCGGGGGGACAGGGGGCCCGCGAGCAGTACTTC. Protein sequence: CASRSGGQGAREQYF.

To note about this clone: A read error is likely, as this CDR3 ends without the conserved phenylalanine or tryptophan. The limits of the CDR3 on the DNA are not certain, so only TCRdb's listed CDR3 is given. The rearrangement uses TRBV2 and TRBJ2-7; TRBD1 reflects the table's D call only, with no check against the DNA. Both ends counted, the CDR3 spans 13 residues. Germline CDR1 SNHLY, CDR2 FYNNEI. The CDR3 sequence is CASSGSTRGQGYL.

The V call is TRBV29-1, the J call TRBJ2-1, with D perhaps matching TRBD2 (6 bases). The germline gives CDR1 SQVTM, CDR2 ANQGSEA. This CDR3 is built from 12 residues. With 7 bases removed from V and 2 bases from J, the gap between germline ends came to 9 bases. Here the CDR3 DNA reads TGCAGCGCGGGGGACCCCTACAATGAGCAGTTCTTC. Translating it yields CSAGDPYNEQFF.

The rearrangement links TRBV30 to TRBJ1-3, with D possibly being TRBD1 (6 bases). The length of the CDR3 is 14 residues. Germline V gene lookup returns CDR1 GTSNPN and CDR2 SVGIG (reference sequence). The ends were cut back, 4 bases at V and 4 bases at J, with 14 bases in the middle. The chain's CDR3 is CAWTPGQGGNTIYF. The CDR3 DNA reads TGTGCCTGGACCCCGGGACAAGGCGGAAACACCATATATTTT.

There are a few counts of this clone. The V gene is TRBV7-3, the J gene TRBJ2-5, with 10 bases that match TRBD2. The CDR3 length is 13 residues. Germline loops: CDR1 SGHTA, CDR2 FQGTGA. After removal of 5 bases from V and 7 bases from J, the junction contained 4 bases not matched to a gene. CDR3 sequence: CASSSLAGGTQYF. CDR3 bases: TGTGCCAGCAGCAGCTTAGCGGGGGGGACCCAGTACTTC.